These T cell receptor beta chains were read from a single sample in a study of T cells in Graves' hyperthyroidism and ophthalmopathy. TCRdb re-derived calls from the multiplex PCR reads in MiXCR, one entry per CDR3 protein. The sample lists 490,000 or so distinct CDR3 sequences, 15% to 20% occurring once. Sequencing was performed on blood. The receptors originated from a woman in her twenties or thirties with Graves' ophthalmopathy. Each CDR3 is given with its conserved first and last residue. D genes are given only for firm matches. Clone size is given for some rows only: seen once, a few or many times, or a class if the clone is expanded.

>many|NA|TRBJ1-5|TRBV6-1
CASRGQGSNQPQHF
TGTGCCAGCAGAGGGCAGGGGAGCAATCAGCCCCAGCATTTT
>many|NA|TRBJ2-3|TRBV7-2
CASSFPETSTDTQYF
TGTGCCAGCAGCTTCCCGGAGACTAGCACAGATACGCAGTATTTT
>NA|NA|TRBJ2-3|TRBV9
CASSVAPQGTDTQYF
TGTGCCAGCAGCGTAGCGCCCCAGGGGACAGATACGCAGTATTTT
>NA|NA|TRBJ2-5|TRBV28
CASMGWSYGETQYF
TGTGCCAGCATGGGGTGGTCGTACGGAGAGACCCAGTACTTC
>NA|TRBD1|TRBJ2-7|TRBV9
CASSVGGQGLGEQYF
TGTGCCAGCAGCGTAGGGGGACAGGGGTTAGGCGAGCAGTACTTC
>NA|NA|TRBJ1-2|TRBV7-8
CASSEGDWDYGYTF
TGTGCCAGCAGCGAGGGGGATTGGGACTATGGCTACACCTTC
>few|NA|TRBJ1-5|TRBV12-3/TRBV12-4
CASSSQGAPGQPQHF
TGTGCCAGCAGTTCACAAGGGGCGCCTGGTCAGCCCCAGCATTTT
>many|NA|TRBJ2-5|TRBV28
CASRGLETQYF
TGTGCCAGCCGGGGGCTAGAGACCCAGTACTTC
>NA|NA|TRBJ2-7|TRBV6-2/TRBV6-3
CASGDNVYEQYF
TGTGCCAGCGGGGACAACGTCTACGAGCAGTACTTC
>few|NA|TRBJ2-7|TRBV6-2/TRBV6-3
CASSYGRRVGIYEQYF
TGTGCCAGCAGTTACGGCAGGAGGGTCGGGATCTACGAGCAGTACTTC
>few|TRBD2|TRBJ2-1|TRBV29-1
CSVGQASGGDEQFF
TGCAGCGTTGGTCAGGCTAGCGGAGGGGATGAGCAGTTCTTC
>many|NA|TRBJ2-7|TRBV28
CASSLRLGGAAEQYF
TGTGCCAGCAGTTTACGCCTGGGGGGCGCGGCCGAGCAGTACTTC
>few|NA|TRBJ1-5|TRBV2
CASRQVNQPQHF
TGTGCCAGCAGGCAGGTAAATCAGCCCCAGCATTTT
>few|TRBD1|TRBJ1-4|TRBV6-1
CASREGGVNEKLFF
TGTGCCAGCAGAGAAGGGGGCGTTAATGAAAAACTGTTTTTT
>many|TRBD2|TRBJ2-1|TRBV6-2/TRBV6-3
CASSYSPTSGIYNEQFF
TGTGCCAGCAGTTACTCCCCGACTAGCGGGATCTACAATGAGCAGTTCTTC
>NA|NA|TRBJ1-4|TRBV7-9
CASSYRTVGEKLFF
TGTGCCAGCAGCTATCGGACAGTTGGTGAAAAACTGTTTTTT
>many|NA|TRBJ2-7|TRBV20-1
CSARDLRGLGGQYF
TGCAGTGCTAGAGATCTCAGGGGTCTAGGCGGGCAGTACTTC
>many|NA|TRBJ2-1|TRBV30
CAWSVHWNEQFF
TGTGCCTGGAGTGTACATTGGAATGAGCAGTTCTTC
>NA|NA|TRBJ1-1|TRBV6-2/TRBV6-3
CASSYFRGPNTEAFF
TGTGCCAGCAGTTACTTCAGAGGCCCGAACACTGAAGCTTTCTTT
>NA|TRBD2|TRBJ2-3|TRBV9
CASSVASLAGGVDTQYF
TGTGCCAGCAGCGTAGCGTCACTAGCGGGAGGGGTGGATACGCAGTATTTT
>many|TRBD2|TRBJ2-3|TRBV11-2
CASSLLGTSGTQYF
TGTGCCAGCAGCTTACTAGGGACTAGCGGTACGCAGTATTTT
>few|TRBD2|TRBJ2-5|TRBV6-2/TRBV6-3
CASSYGTSEETQYF
TGTGCCAGCAGTTACGGGACTAGCGAAGAGACCCAGTACTTC
>NA|TRBD2|TRBJ2-1|TRBV19
CASSLISGRHEQFF
TGTGCCAGTAGTCTAATTAGCGGGAGGCATGAGCAGTTCTTC
>few|NA|TRBJ1-5|TRBV5-5
CASSPGDGTIFSDQPQHF
TGTGCCAGCAGCCCAGGAGACGGGACTATATTCTCTGATCAGCCCCAGCATTTT
>few|NA|TRBJ2-7|TRBV6-2/TRBV6-3
CASSYGVTYEQYF
TGTGCCAGCAGTTATGGGGTTACCTACGAGCAGTACTTC
>few|TRBD1|TRBJ2-2|TRBV28
CASSNQGANTGELFF
TGTGCCAGCAGCAACCAGGGGGCTAACACCGGGGAGCTGTTTTTT
>few|NA|TRBJ1-2|TRBV6-2/TRBV6-3
CASSYGGPANYGYTF
TGTGCCAGCAGTTACGGTGGACCAGCTAACTATGGCTACACCTTC
>few|TRBD2|TRBJ2-1|TRBV6-2/TRBV6-3
CASRRLAEGGNEQFF
TGTGCCAGCAGACGACTAGCGGAGGGGGGGAATGAGCAGTTCTTC
>NA|TRBD1|TRBJ2-7|TRBV6-1
CASSYDRDRSSYEQYF
TGTGCCAGCAGTTATGACCGGGACAGATCATCCTACGAGCAGTACTTC
>many|NA|TRBJ1-1|TRBV7-2
CASSSQVGYTEAFF
TGTGCCAGCAGCTCCCAGGTGGGGTACACTGAAGCTTTCTTT
>NA|NA|TRBJ1-2|TRBV6-1
CASTREGTDYGYTF
TGTGCCAGCACCCGGGAGGGGACGGACTATGGCTACACCTTC
>many|TRBD1|TRBJ2-7|TRBV20-1
CSGKTGAVYEQYF
TGCAGTGGCAAGACAGGGGCCGTCTACGAGCAGTACTTC
>NA|TRBD2|TRBJ2-5|TRBV7-2
CASSPGGLAEQETQYF
TGTGCCAGCAGCCCCGGGGGACTAGCGGAACAAGAGACCCAGTACTTC
>NA|NA|TRBJ1-4|TRBV5-6
CASSFEGNEKLFF
TGTGCCAGCAGCTTTGAAGGGAATGAAAAACTGTTTTTT
>many|TRBD1|TRBJ2-5|TRBV7-9
CASRDRVGETQYF
TGTGCCAGCAGGGACAGGGTGGGAGAGACCCAGTACTTC
>NA|TRBD2|TRBJ2-5|TRBV5-6
CASSLRLAEETQYF
TGTGCCAGCAGCTTGAGACTAGCGGAAGAGACCCAGTACTTC
>few|NA|TRBJ2-7|TRBV5-1
CASSLFPDGEQYF
TGCGCCAGCAGCTTGTTTCCGGACGGCGAGCAGTACTTC
>many|TRBD2|TRBJ2-3|TRBV27
CASSLFSGSTDTQYF
TGTGCCAGCAGTTTATTTAGCGGGAGTACAGATACGCAGTATTTT
>many|TRBD1|TRBJ2-2|TRBV11-2
CASSTDRANTGELFF
TGTGCCAGCAGCACCGACAGGGCTAACACCGGGGAGCTGTTTTTT
>NA|TRBD2|TRBJ2-1|TRBV29-1
CSVLGLAGGYNEQFF
TGCAGCGTTCTGGGACTAGCGGGAGGCTACAATGAGCAGTTCTTC
>many|TRBD2|TRBJ2-1|TRBV18
CASSPPASGSNEQFF
TGTGCCAGCTCACCACCTGCTAGCGGGAGCAATGAGCAGTTCTTC
>many|NA|TRBJ2-1|TRBV4-3
CASSQEDGNEQFF
TGCGCCAGCAGCCAAGAAGACGGCAATGAGCAGTTCTTC
>NA|NA|TRBJ1-1|TRBV10-3
CAISDHEGLPNTEAFF
TGTGCCATCAGTGACCACGAGGGCCTGCCGAACACTGAAGCTTTCTTT
>many|NA|TRBJ2-7|TRBV6-1
CASSEAFQGPYEQYF
TGTGCCAGCAGTGAAGCGTTCCAGGGTCCTTACGAGCAGTACTTC
>many|TRBD2|TRBJ2-2|TRBV6-2/TRBV6-3
CASSYQSGTRLTGELFF
TGTGCCAGCAGTTACCAATCCGGGACTAGGCTGACCGGGGAGCTGTTTTTT
>many|TRBD2|TRBJ2-5|TRBV5-4
CASSLSSGETQYF
TGTGCCAGCAGCTTGTCTAGCGGGGAGACCCAGTACTTC
>NA|NA|TRBJ2-7|TRBV2
CASSEGRGEQYF
TGTGCCAGCAGTGAAGGCAGGGGCGAGCAGTACTTC
>many|NA|TRBJ2-4|TRBV7-2
CASSLLARGDRNIQYF
TGTGCCAGCAGCTTACTGGCACGGGGGGACAGAAACATTCAGTACTTC
>many|TRBD1|TRBJ1-2|TRBV29-1
CSVEVRGTGTYGYTF
TGCAGCGTTGAAGTGAGGGGGACAGGGACCTATGGCTACACCTTC
>NA|NA|TRBJ2-5|TRBV7-9
CASSQSATRGTQYF
TGTGCCAGCAGCCAAAGTGCAACTCGGGGGACCCAGTACTTC
>many|TRBD1|TRBJ2-7|TRBV27
CASSLWKGATYEQYF
TGTGCCAGCAGTTTATGGAAGGGGGCAACCTACGAGCAGTACTTC